This T cell receptor beta chain derives from a study of blood T cell repertoires in COVID-19. J was trimmed by 5 bases and V by 0 bases; bases with no gene match: 6. The CDR3 contains 15 residues. CDR1 and CDR2 (germline): MGHRA, YSYEKL. Clones were read by immunoSEQ multiplex PCR, and TCRdb kept only the in-frame ones, dropping some. The table includes 270,000 or so clones, 65% to 90% detected once. Sequencing was done on a sample of peripheral blood. The chain joins TRBV4-1 to TRBJ1-2; 7 bases agree with TRBD1. The clonotype originates from a human donor in a cohort sampled during active COVID-19. The CDR3 loop reads CASSQEPTGVYGYTF. CDR3 nucleotides: TGCGCCAGCAGCCAAGAACCTACAGGGGTGTATGGCTACACCTTC.